This TCR beta chain was captured in a study of identical twins. Many counts were recorded for this clonotype. Antigen unknown. Findings and limits, study-wide: Fewer insertions were carried by abundant cord blood beta clonotypes, but none was seen in memory repertoires. One should note that invariant MAIT and iNKT cells could partly confound zero-insertion analyses. Rather than following the same donors, the conclusions depended on cross-sectional statistical analysis.

Carrying unique molecular identifiers, the cDNA also gained a universal primer site through template switching. MiXCR, run by TCRdb on the 5' RACE reads, gives a single entry per CDR3 protein. This table has 350,000 to 400,000 distinct CDR3 sequences, roughly 9% appearing once. The sequenced material came from naive T cells sorted from blood. The receptor's source is a woman aged 45-65 years in good health.

CDR3: CASSGVGVKAEAFF. DNA for the CDR3: TGTGCCAGCAGCGGGGTAGGTGTTAAGGCTGAAGCTTTCTTT. The chain links TRBV5-4 to TRBJ1-1; D ambiguous. V was shortened by 4 bases and J by 6 bases, with 16 bases between the two germline ends. The length of the CDR3 is 14 residues. CDR1 is SGHNT and CDR2 is YYREEE in the germline V gene (reference sequence).